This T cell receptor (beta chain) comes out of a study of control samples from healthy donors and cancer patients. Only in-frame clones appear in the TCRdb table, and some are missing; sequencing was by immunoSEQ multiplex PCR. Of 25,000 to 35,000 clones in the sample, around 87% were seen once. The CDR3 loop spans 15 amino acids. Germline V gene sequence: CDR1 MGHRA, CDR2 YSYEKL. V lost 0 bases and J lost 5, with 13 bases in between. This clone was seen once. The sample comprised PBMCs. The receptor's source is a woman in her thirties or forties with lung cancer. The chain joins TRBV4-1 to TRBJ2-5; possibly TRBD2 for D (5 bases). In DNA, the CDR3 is TGCGCCAGCAGCCAAGATGTAGGCGGGCTGGAGACCCAGTACTTC. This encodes CASSQDVGGLETQYF.